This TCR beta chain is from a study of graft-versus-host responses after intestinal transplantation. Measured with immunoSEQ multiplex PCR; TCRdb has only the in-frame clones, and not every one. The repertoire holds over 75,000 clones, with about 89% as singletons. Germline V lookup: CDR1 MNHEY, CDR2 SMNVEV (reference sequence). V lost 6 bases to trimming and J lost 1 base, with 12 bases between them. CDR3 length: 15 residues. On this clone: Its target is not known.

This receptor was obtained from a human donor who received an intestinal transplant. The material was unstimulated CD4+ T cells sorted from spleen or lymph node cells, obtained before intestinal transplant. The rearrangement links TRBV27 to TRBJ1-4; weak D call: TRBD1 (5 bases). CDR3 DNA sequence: TGTGCCAGCAGCCTGATGGGGCGAACTAATGAAAAACTGTTTTTT. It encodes CASSLMGRTNEKLFF.